This T cell receptor beta chain was captured in a study of blood T cell repertoires in COVID-19. Original data processing: Quantification of nucleated cells was approximated via reference gene primer amplification. Clones were read by immunoSEQ multiplex PCR, and TCRdb kept only the in-frame ones, dropping some. V, J and clone size were drawn from that table, and D and trimming were deduced from the DNA. Among fewer than 600,000 clones listed, 89% were seen once. V gave up 2 bases and J gave up 0 bases; unmatched junction bases: 7. Germline V gives CDR1 SQVTM, CDR2 ANQGSEA. The CDR3 sequence is 16 residues long.

V gene TRBV29-1 combines with J gene TRBJ1-3, with 7 bases lining up with TRBD1. The TCR was taken from a young man with COVID-19, enrolled during active disease. Sequencing input: peripheral blood. CDR3 loop: CSVELGQSISGNTIYF. The CDR3 DNA sequence: TGCAGCGTTGAATTGGGACAGAGTATCTCTGGAAACACCATATATTTT. Complete variable domain (other parts from reference TRBV29-1 and TRBJ1-3): SAVISQKPSRDICQRGTSLTIQCQVDSQVTMMFWYRQQPGQSLTLIATANQGSEATYESGFVIDKFPISRPNLTFSTLTVSNMSPEDSSIYLCSVELGQSISGNTIYFGEGSWLTVV.